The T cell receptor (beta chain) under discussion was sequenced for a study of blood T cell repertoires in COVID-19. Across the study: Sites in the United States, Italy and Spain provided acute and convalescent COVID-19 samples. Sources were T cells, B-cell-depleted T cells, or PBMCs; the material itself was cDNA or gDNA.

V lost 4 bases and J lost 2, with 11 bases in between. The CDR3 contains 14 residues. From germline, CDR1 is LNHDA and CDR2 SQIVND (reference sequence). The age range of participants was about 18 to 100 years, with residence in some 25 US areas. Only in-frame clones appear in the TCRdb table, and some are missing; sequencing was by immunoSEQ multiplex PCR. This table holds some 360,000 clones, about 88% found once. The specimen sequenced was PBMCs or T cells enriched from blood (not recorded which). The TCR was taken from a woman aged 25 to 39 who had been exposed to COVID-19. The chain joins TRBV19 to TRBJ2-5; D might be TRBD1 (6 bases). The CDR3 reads CASSTNREQETQYF. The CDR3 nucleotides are TGTGCCAGTAGTACGAACAGGGAGCAAGAGACCCAGTACTTC.